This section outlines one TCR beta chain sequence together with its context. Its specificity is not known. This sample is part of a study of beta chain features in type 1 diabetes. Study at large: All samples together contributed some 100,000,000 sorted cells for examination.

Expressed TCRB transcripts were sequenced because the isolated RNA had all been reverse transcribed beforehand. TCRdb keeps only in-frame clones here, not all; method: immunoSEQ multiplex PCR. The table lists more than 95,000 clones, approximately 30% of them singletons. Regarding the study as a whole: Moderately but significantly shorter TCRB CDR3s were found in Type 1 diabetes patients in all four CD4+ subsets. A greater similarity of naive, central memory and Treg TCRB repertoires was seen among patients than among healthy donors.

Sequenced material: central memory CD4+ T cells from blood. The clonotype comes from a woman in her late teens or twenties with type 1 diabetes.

The CDR3 protein is CASSFNSQETQYF. CDR3 DNA sequence: TGCGCCAGCAGCTTCAACTCACAAGAGACCCAGTACTTC. The chain links TRBV5-1 to TRBJ2-5; D remains ambiguous. CDR1 and CDR2 (germline): SGHRS, YFSETQ. The V gene lost 2 bases and the J gene lost 2 bases, with 7 bases spanning the gap. CDR3 length: 13 residues.